These T cell receptor beta chains were read from a single sample in a study of radiotherapy plus CTLA-4 blockade in lung cancer. The protocol was immunoSEQ multiplex PCR, while the TCRdb copy is restricted to in-frame clones and leaves out a portion. Seen here are about 76,000 clones, roughly four fifths observed once, and the top ten hold 0.79%. Specimen: peripheral blood, collected from a patient treated with radiotherapy plus ipilimumab. Source of these receptors: a human donor with non-small cell lung cancer who had stable disease on radiotherapy plus ipilimumab. Each CDR3 is given without its conserved first and last residue. A D gene is named only where the DNA matches it firmly.

v_gene | d_gene | CDR3aa
TRBV9 | . | ASSVVAGVRNGELF
TRBV19 | . | ASSIGRSVNTEAF
TRBV10-2 | TRBD2 | ASSSGEETQY
TRBV10-2 | TRBD2 | ASSQLASGGTRTDTQY
TRBV6-5 | TRBD2 | ASSVPGLTYEQY
TRBV28 | TRBD1 | ASSPWDRRHTEAF
TRBV6-6 | . | ASSFGLLRIEAF
TRBV9 | TRBD2 | ASSTAGGPRELF
TRBV19 | . | ASSTGMFVETQY
TRBV5-1 | . | ASSLEGGWGETQY
TRBV7-4 | . | ASSFWGSMGAQNQPQH
TRBV30 | . | AWSVPPRTNYGYT
TRBV5-1 | TRBD1 | ASSSGQVNEQY
TRBV28 | . | ASTPGDLRYEQY
TRBV20-1 | . | SATGNTEAF
TRBV28 | TRBD2 | ASSTSGLAGDGSYEQY
TRBV7-3 | TRBD2 | ASSLSSGGKNEQF
TRBV2 | . | ASRGLDGYT
TRBV11-2 | . | ASSSKTLWRSSYNEQF
TRBV9 | TRBD2 | ASSVPSGGGDLT
TRBV10-1 | . | ASSESSGPQH
TRBV5-1 | TRBD2 | ASSLGGLAGGASHEQY
TRBV9 | . | ASSVDSPREAF
TRBV19 | TRBD2 | ASSTNPGGEQF
TRBV5-1 | TRBD1 | ASSLGRQGHYEQY
TRBV6-1 | . | ASSELWIGSQGANVLT
TRBV7-6 | TRBD1 | ASSSQEGANYGYT
TRBV9 | . | ASSEGEGSNQPQH
TRBV6-1 | . | ASSVEIGGHTEAF
TRBV18 | TRBD2 | ASSPRLAAGNEQF
TRBV6-1 | . | ASSDQWGGYT
TRBV23-1 | . | ASSQSFLRDEQY
TRBV5-2 | . | ASNLRGESQSRANVLT
TRBV18 | . | ASSPLQETGELF
TRBV5-1 | . | ASSLASDEQY
TRBV7-3 | . | ASSLLPGPTDTQY
TRBV5-1 | . | ASSSDTYEQY
TRBV28 | . | ARGLRGEQY
TRBV6-5 | . | ASSSLDRNNEQF
TRBV7-9 | . | ASSPINGRVRGDTQY
TRBV29-1 | . | SASMGANTEAF
TRBV9 | . | ASSVVGSGRETQY
TRBV10-3 | TRBD1 | AISDRGQVLGGTEAF
TRBV29-1 | . | SVATDITYTQY
TRBV6-5 | TRBD1 | ASSYPTGTGGETQY
TRBV14 | . | ASSPNRVTEQY
TRBV27 | . | ASSLAGPSTDTQY
TRBV5-1 | . | ASSLRDIYEQY
TRBV28 | TRBD1 | ASSLKYGQGDNEKLF
TRBV5-1 | . | ASSLAAENNEKLF
TRBV10-2 | TRBD2 | ASSSTSGGKDNEQF
TRBV6-1 | . | ASSLLLDSGNTIY
TRBV6-1 | TRBD1 | ASSERDRSRDTQY